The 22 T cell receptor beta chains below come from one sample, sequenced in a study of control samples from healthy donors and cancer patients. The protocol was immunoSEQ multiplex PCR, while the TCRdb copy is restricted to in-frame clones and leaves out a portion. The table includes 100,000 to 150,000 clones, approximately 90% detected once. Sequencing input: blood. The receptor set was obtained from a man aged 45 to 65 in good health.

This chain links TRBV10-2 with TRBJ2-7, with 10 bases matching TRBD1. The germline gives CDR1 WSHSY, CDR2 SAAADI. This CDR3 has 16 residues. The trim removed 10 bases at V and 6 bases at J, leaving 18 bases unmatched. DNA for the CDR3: TGCGCCACCCTTTTGGGAAGGGACAGGGGTATGGGCGAGCAGTACTTC. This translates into CATLLGRDRGMGEQYF.

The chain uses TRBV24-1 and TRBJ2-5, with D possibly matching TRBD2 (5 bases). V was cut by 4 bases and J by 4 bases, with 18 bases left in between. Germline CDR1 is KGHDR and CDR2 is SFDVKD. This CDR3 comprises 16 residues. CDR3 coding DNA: TGTGCCACCAGTGACCCGGGCCAACCCGGGATAGAGACCCAGTACTTC. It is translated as CATSDPGQPGIETQYF.

The CDR3 coding sequence is TGTGCCAGCAGTTTATTGGGGTTGGGGGGCACTGAAGCTTTCTTT. It translates to CASSLLGLGGTEAFF. This chain joins TRBV28 and TRBJ1-1, with D maybe TRBD1 (5 bases). The CDR3 loop spans 15 amino acids. Per germline, CDR1 MDHEN and CDR2 SYDVKM. V shed 1 base and J shed 4 bases, with 13 bases lying between them. The full variable domain, in which reference TRBV28 and TRBJ1-1 provide the parts outside the CDR3, is DVKVTQSSRYLVKRTGEKVFLECVQDMDHENMFWYRQDPGLGLRLIYFSYDVKMKEKGDIPEGYSVSREKKERFSLILESASTNQTSMYLCASSLLGLGGTEAFFGQGTRLTVV.

The CDR3: CASSPVLGENTEAFF. Here the CDR3 DNA reads TGTGCCAGCTCACCAGTACTAGGGGAGAACACTGAAGCTTTCTTT. This chain joins TRBV18 and TRBJ1-1; D might be TRBD1 (5 bases). CDR1 is KGHSH and CDR2 is LQKENI in the germline V gene. This CDR3 is 15 amino acids long. Trimming removed 2 bases at V and 1 base at J, with 11 bases between.

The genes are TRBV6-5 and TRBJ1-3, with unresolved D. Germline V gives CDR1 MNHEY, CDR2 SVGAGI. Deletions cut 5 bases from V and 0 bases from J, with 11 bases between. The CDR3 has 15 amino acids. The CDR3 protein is CASSPGHYSGNTIYF. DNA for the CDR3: TGTGCCAGCAGTCCGGGTCACTACTCTGGAAACACCATATATTTT.

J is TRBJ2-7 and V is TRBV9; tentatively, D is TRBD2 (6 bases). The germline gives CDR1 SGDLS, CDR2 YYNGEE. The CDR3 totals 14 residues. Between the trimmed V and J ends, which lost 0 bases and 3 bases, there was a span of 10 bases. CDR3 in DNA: TGTGCCAGCAGCGTAGAGTGGGGGGACTACGAGCAGTACTTC. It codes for CASSVEWGDYEQYF.

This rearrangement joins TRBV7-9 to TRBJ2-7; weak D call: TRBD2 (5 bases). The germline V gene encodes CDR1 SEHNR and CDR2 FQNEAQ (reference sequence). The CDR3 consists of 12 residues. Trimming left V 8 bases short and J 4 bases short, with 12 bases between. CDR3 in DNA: TGTGCCAGCGGACCGGGGTTATACGAGCAGTACTTC. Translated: CASGPGLYEQYF.

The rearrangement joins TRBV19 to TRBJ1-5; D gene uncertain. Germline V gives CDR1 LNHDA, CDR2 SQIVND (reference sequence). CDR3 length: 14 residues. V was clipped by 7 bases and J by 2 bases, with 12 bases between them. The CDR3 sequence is CASTPVGRNQPQHF. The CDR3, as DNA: TGTGCCAGTACGCCCGTCGGTCGCAATCAGCCCCAGCATTTT.

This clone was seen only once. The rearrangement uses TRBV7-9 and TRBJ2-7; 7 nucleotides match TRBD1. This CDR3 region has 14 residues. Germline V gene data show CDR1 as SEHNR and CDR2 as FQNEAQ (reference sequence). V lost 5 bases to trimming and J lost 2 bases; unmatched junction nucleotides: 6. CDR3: CASSPGTVPYEQYF. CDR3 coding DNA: TGTGCCAGCAGCCCAGGGACAGTTCCCTACGAGCAGTACTTC.

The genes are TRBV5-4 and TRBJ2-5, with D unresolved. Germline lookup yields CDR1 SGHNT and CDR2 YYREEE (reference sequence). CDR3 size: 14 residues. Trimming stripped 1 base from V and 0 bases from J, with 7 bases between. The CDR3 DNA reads TGTGCCAGCAGCTTGTCGCTAGACCAAGAGACCCAGTACTTC. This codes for CASSLSLDQETQYF.

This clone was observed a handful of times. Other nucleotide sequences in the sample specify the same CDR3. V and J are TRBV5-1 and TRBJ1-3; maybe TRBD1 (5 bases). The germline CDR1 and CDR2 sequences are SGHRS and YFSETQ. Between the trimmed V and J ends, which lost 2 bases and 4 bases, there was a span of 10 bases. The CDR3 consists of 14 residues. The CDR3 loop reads CASSLSGAGNTIYF. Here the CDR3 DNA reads TGCGCCAGCAGCTTATCCGGGGCAGGAAACACCATATATTTT.

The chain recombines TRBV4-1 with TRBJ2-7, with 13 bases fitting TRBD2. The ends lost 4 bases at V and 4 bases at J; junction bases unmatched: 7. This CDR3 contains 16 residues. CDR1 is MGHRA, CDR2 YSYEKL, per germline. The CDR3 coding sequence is TGCGCCAGCAGCCGCTTCACGGGACTAGCGGGGTACGAGCAGTACTTC. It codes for CASSRFTGLAGYEQYF.

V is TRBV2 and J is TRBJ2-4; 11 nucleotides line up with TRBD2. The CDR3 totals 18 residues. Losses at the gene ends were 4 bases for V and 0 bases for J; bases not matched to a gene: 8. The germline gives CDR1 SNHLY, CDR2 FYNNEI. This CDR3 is CASSGLAGILLAKNIQYF. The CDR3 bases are TGTGCCAGCAGTGGACTAGCGGGGATATTACTAGCCAAAAACATTCAGTACTTC.

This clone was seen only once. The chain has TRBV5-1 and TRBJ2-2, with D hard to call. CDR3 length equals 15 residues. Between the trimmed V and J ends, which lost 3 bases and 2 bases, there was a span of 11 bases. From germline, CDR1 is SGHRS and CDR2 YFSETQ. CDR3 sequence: CASSSNAANTGELFF. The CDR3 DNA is TGCGCCAGCAGCTCGAATGCGGCTAACACCGGGGAGCTGTTTTTT. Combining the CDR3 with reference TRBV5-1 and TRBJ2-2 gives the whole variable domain KAGVTQTPRYLIKTRGQQVTLSCSPISGHRSVSWYQQTPGQGLQFLFEYFSETQRNKGNFPGRFSGRQFSNSRSEMNVSTLELGDSALYLCASSSNAANTGELFFGEGSRLTVL.

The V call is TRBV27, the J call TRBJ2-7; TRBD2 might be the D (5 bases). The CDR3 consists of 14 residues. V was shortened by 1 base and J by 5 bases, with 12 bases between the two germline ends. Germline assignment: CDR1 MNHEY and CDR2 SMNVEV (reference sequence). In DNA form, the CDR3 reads TGTGCCAGCAGTTTATTGGTTGGAGGCCACGAGCAGTACTTC. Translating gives CASSLLVGGHEQYF.

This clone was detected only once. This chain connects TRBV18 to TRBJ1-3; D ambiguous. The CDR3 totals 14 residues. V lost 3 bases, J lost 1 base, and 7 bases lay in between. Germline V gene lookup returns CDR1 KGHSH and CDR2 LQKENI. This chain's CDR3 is CASSPVGSGNTIYF. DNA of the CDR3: TGTGCCAGCTCACCCGTCGGGTCTGGAAACACCATATATTTT. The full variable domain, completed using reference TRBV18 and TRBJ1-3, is NAGVMQNPRHLVRRRGQEARLRCSPMKGHSHVYWYRQLPEEGLKFMVYLQKENIIDESGMPKERFSAEFPKEGPSILRIQQVVRGDSAAYFCASSPVGSGNTIYFGEGSWLTVV.

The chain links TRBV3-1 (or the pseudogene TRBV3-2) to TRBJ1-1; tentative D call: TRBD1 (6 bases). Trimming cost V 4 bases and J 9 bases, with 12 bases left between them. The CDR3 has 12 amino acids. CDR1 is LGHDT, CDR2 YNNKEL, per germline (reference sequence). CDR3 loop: CASSRGQGQAFF. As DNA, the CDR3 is TGTGCCAGCAGCCGGGGGCAGGGCCAAGCTTTCTTT.

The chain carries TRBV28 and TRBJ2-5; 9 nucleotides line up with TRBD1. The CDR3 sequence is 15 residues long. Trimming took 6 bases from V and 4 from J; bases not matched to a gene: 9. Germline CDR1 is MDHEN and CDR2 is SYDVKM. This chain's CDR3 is CASSSGQGITETQYF. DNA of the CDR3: TGTGCCAGCAGCAGCGGACAGGGGATAACAGAGACCCAGTACTTC.

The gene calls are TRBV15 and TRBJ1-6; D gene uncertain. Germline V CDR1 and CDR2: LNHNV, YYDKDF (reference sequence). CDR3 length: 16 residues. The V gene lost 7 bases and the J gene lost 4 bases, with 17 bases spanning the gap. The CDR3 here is CATKKVRTGYNSPLHF. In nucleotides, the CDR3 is TGTGCCACCAAGAAAGTCCGGACGGGGTATAATTCACCCCTCCACTTT.

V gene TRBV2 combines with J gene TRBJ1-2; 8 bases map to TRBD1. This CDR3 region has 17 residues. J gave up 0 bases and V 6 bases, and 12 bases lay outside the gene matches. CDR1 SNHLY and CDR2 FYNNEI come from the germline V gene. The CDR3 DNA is TGTGCCAGCAGCCCCCGGACAGGGCCTACCTCTAACTATGGCTACACCTTC. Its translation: CASSPRTGPTSNYGYTF.

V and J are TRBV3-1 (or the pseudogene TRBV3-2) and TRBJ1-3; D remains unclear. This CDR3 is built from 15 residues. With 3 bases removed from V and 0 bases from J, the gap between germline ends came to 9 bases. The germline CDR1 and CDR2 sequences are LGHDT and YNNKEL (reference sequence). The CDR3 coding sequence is TGTGCCAGCAGCCATTGGCTACGCTCTGGAAACACCATATATTTT. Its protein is CASSHWLRSGNTIYF.

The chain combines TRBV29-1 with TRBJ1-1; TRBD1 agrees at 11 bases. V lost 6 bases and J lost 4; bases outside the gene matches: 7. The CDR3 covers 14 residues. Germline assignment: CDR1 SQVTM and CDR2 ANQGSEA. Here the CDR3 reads CSVGQGAPVTEAFF. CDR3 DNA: TGCAGCGTCGGACAGGGGGCGCCGGTCACTGAAGCTTTCTTT.